A single sample is the source of the 27 T cell receptor beta chains below, sequenced in a study of blood T cell repertoires in COVID-19. Assay used: immunoSEQ multiplex PCR; TCRdb lists only in-frame clones, some missing. Of more than 250,000 clones in the sample, roughly 90% are singletons; the top ten hold 18%. Source material: PBMCs or T cells enriched from blood (not recorded which). These receptors originate from a young woman who had recovered from COVID-19.

The chain carries TRBV13 and TRBJ1-1; D perhaps matches TRBD1 (6 bases). Trimming removed 5 bases at V and 0 bases at J, with 13 bases between. The germline gives CDR1 PRHDT, CDR2 FYEKMQ (reference sequence). The CDR3 has 15 amino acids. CDR3: CASSGIDRLNTEAFF. CDR3 sequence (DNA): TGTGCCAGCAGCGGTATTGACAGGCTGAACACTGAAGCTTTCTTT. Using reference TRBV13 and TRBJ1-1 for the parts outside the CDR3, the full variable domain is AAGVIQSPRHLIKEKRETATLKCYPIPRHDTVYWYQQGPGQDPQFLISFYEKMQSDKGSIPDRFSAQQFSDYHSELNMSSLELGDSALYFCASSGIDRLNTEAFFGQGTRLTVV.

This rearrangement joins TRBV7-2 to TRBJ2-7; TRBD2 matches 7 bases. This CDR3 has 17 amino acids. J was trimmed by 0 bases and V by 0 bases; bases with no gene match: 8. Germline CDR1 and CDR2: SGHTA and FQGNSA. The CDR3 reads CASSLAIERGSSYEQYF. Written as DNA, the CDR3 is TGTGCCAGCAGCTTAGCGATTGAGCGGGGCAGCTCCTACGAGCAGTACTTC.

V gene TRBV28 combines with J gene TRBJ1-5; 10 bases agree with TRBD1. The ends lost 8 bases at V and 1 base at J; junction bases unmatched: 17. The germline CDR1 and CDR2 sequences are MDHEN and SYDVKM. CDR3 size: 19 residues. CDR3 nucleotide sequence: TGTGCCAGCCTAACTCGACAGGGGGCCATAGTTTGGAGCAATCAGCCCCAGCATTTT. This translates into CASLTRQGAIVWSNQPQHF.

The V call is TRBV20-1, the J call TRBJ1-5, with 7 positions matching TRBD1. CDR1 and CDR2 from the germline V gene are DFQATT and SNEGSKA (reference sequence). Unmatched junction bases numbered 8, after V lost 3 bases and J lost 6 bases. There are 14 residues in the CDR3. CDR3 amino acids: CSASEDRGLQPQHF. The CDR3 nucleotides read TGCAGTGCTAGTGAGGATAGGGGGCTTCAGCCCCAGCATTTT.

V and J are TRBV7-9 and TRBJ1-6; the D is unclear. CDR3 length: 18 amino acids. CDR1 is SEHNR and CDR2 is FQNEAQ in the germline V gene (reference sequence). V was clipped by 5 bases and J by 7 bases, with 24 bases between them. DNA of the CDR3: TGTGCCAGCAGCCCCCGGTACGAGGCAGCGGGAGTGAATTCACCCCTCCACTTT. It is translated as CASSPRYEAAGVNSPLHF. The full variable domain, its missing parts supplied by reference TRBV7-9 and TRBJ1-6, is DTGVSQNPRHKITKRGQNVTFRCDPISEHNRLYWYRQTLGQGPEFLTYFQNEAQLEKSRLLSDRFSAERPKGSFSTLEIQRTEQGDSAMYLCASSPRYEAAGVNSPLHFGNGTRLTVT.

The gene calls are TRBV3-1 (or the pseudogene TRBV3-2) and TRBJ2-1; 7 bases are shared with TRBD1. V shed 5 bases, J shed 7 bases, and the junction held 11 bases outside the gene matches. Germline loops: CDR1 LGHDT, CDR2 YNNKEL (reference sequence). The CDR3 consists of 15 residues. Here the CDR3 reads CASSYPGQMINEQFF. For the CDR3, the DNA is TGTGCCAGCAGCTACCCGGGACAGATGATAAATGAGCAGTTCTTC.

The chain joins TRBV6-6 to TRBJ1-2, with a weak D call TRBD1 (5 bases). The CDR3 is 13 amino acids. The germline V gene has CDR1 MNHNY and CDR2 SVGAGI (reference sequence). Between the trimmed V and J ends, which lost 2 bases and 8 bases, there was a span of 12 bases. CDR3 in DNA: TGTGCCAGCAGTTACGTCAGGGATCGGGGCTACACCTTC. This encodes CASSYVRDRGYTF.

The V gene is TRBV7-9, the J gene TRBJ1-4, with a weak D call TRBD1 (5 bases). Trimming took off 2 bases at V and 7 bases at J, with 8 bases between the two ends. From germline, CDR1 is SEHNR and CDR2 FQNEAQ (reference sequence). The CDR3 is 13 amino acids. CDR3 coding DNA: TGTGCCAGCAGCTTACAGGGTAGTGAAAAACTGTTTTTT. Encoded protein: CASSLQGSEKLFF.

The CDR3 sequence: CSVEPPGFYGYTF. The CDR3 DNA follows: TGCAGCGTTGAACCCCCGGGATTCTATGGCTACACCTTC. The chain carries TRBV29-1 and TRBJ1-2; D ambiguous. Per the germline V gene, CDR1 is SQVTM and CDR2 is ANQGSEA. The V and J ends lost 2 bases and 4 bases respectively, with 11 bases between them. The CDR3 loop spans 13 amino acids. Full variable domain (rest looked up from reference TRBV29-1 and TRBJ1-2): SAVISQKPSRDICQRGTSLTIQCQVDSQVTMMFWYRQQPGQSLTLIATANQGSEATYESGFVIDKFPISRPNLTFSTLTVSNMSPEDSSIYLCSVEPPGFYGYTFGSGTRLTVV.

This chain connects TRBV12-5 to TRBJ2-7; D not certain. Trimming pared 1 base from V and 1 base from J, leaving 11 bases between. This CDR3 has 15 amino acids. CDR1 is LGHNT, CDR2 FRNRAP, per germline. The CDR3 DNA reads as TGTGCTAGTGGTTTGGGCCAAAAGGAGTCCTACGAGCAGTACTTC. Its protein is CASGLGQKESYEQYF. Complete variable domain (other parts from reference TRBV12-5 and TRBJ2-7): DARVTQTPRHKVTEMGQEVTMRCQPILGHNTVFWYRQTMMQGLELLAYFRNRAPLDDSGMPKDRFSAEMPDATLATLKIQPSEPRDSAVYFCASGLGQKESYEQYFGPGTRLTVT.

J is TRBJ2-1 and V is TRBV27; no definite D call. Trimming removed 3 bases from V and 5 bases from J, with 8 bases in between. The CDR3 has 13 residues. Germline V lookup: CDR1 MNHEY, CDR2 SMNVEV (reference sequence). CDR3 DNA: TGTGCCAGCAGTTTCCCCAGGAACAATGAGCAGTTCTTC. Translating it yields CASSFPRNNEQFF.

The gene calls are TRBV3-1 (or the pseudogene TRBV3-2) and TRBJ1-1, with 7 bases matching TRBD1. J lost 4 bases, V lost 3 bases, and 8 bases had no gene match. Germline CDR1 reads LGHDT; CDR2 reads YNNKEL (reference sequence). The CDR3 length is 15 residues. The CDR3 DNA reads as TGTGCCAGCAGCCAGGCTGGGACAGCAGGCACTGAAGCTTTCTTT. Protein sequence: CASSQAGTAGTEAFF.

V gene TRBV5-4 combines with J gene TRBJ1-2; 8 positions match TRBD1. CDR1 SGHNT and CDR2 YYREEE come from the germline V gene (reference sequence). V dropped 6 bases and J dropped 4; count of bases not matched to a gene: 8. The CDR3 has 14 residues. In DNA form, the CDR3 reads TGTGCCAGCACCCTGGACAGGGAGGGCTATGGCTACACCTTC. This encodes CASTLDREGYGYTF.

The rearrangement joins TRBV11-3 to TRBJ1-3; no clear D gene. V was clipped by 5 bases and J by 3 bases, with 2 bases between them. The CDR3 is made up of 11 amino acids. Germline CDR1 and CDR2: SGHNT and YENEEA. Written as DNA, the CDR3 is TGTGCCAGCAGCCTTGGAAACACCATATATTTT. Its protein is CASSLGNTIYF.

This chain joins TRBV7-9 and TRBJ2-7; D uncertain. CDR3 length: 11 residues. Trimming cost V 3 bases and J 3 bases, with 3 bases left between them. Per germline, CDR1 SEHNR and CDR2 FQNEAQ (reference sequence). The DNA of the CDR3 is TGTGCCAGCAGCTTCAGCTACGAGCAGTACTTC. Translated: CASSFSYEQYF. The full variable domain, its missing parts supplied by reference TRBV7-9 and TRBJ2-7, is DTGVSQNPRHKITKRGQNVTFRCDPISEHNRLYWYRQTLGQGPEFLTYFQNEAQLEKSRLLSDRFSAERPKGSFSTLEIQRTEQGDSAMYLCASSFSYEQYFGPGTRLTVT.

As for this clone: Distinct nucleotide sequences in the sample also encode this CDR3. The rearrangement uses TRBV9 and TRBJ1-2; D is ambiguous. This CDR3 has 14 residues. Germline V gene data show CDR1 as SGDLS and CDR2 as YYNGEE. Trimming shortened V by 0 bases and J by 1 base, and 7 bases separated the two germline ends. The CDR3 sequence is CASSVGGGNYGYTF. CDR3 in DNA: TGTGCCAGCAGCGTAGGAGGCGGTAACTATGGCTACACCTTC.

In this sample, this clone turned up once. The rearrangement joins TRBV10-3 to TRBJ1-2, with TRBD1 identical over 8 bases. V shed 10 bases and J 2 bases; nucleotides not matched to a gene: 9. The germline V gene has CDR1 ENHRY and CDR2 SYGVKD. This CDR3 has 14 residues. The DNA for the CDR3 is TGTGCCAGCACGGACAGGGCGACCAACTATGGCTACACCTTC. As protein: CASTDRATNYGYTF.

CDR3 sequence reads: CASSQETPGLAGETQYF. The CDR3 DNA is TGCGCCAGCAGCCAAGAGACACCGGGACTAGCGGGAGAGACCCAGTACTTC. This sequence joins TRBV4-3 and TRBJ2-5; 12 bases fit TRBD2. The CDR3 has 17 residues. V lost 0 bases, J lost 4 bases, and 6 bases stayed unmatched. Germline lookup yields CDR1 LGHNA and CDR2 YSLEER.

V usage is TRBV2 and J usage is TRBJ1-6; 9 bases line up with TRBD1. The CDR3 runs to 14 residues. Germline CDR1 is SNHLY and CDR2 is FYNNEI. V was pared by 6 bases and J by 7 bases, with 4 bases of the junction left unmatched. CDR3 in DNA: TGTGCCAGCAGCGGACAGGGGACCAATTCACCCCTCCACTTT. Its translation: CASSGQGTNSPLHF.

The genes are TRBV6-1 and TRBJ1-6; D gene uncertain. CDR1 is MNHNS, CDR2 SASEGT, per germline. Trimming took 0 bases from V and 0 from J, leaving 12 bases between them. The CDR3 runs to 18 residues. CDR3 residues: CASSEARQRSSYNSPLHF. CDR3 nucleotide sequence: TGTGCCAGCAGTGAAGCGCGTCAGCGTAGCTCCTATAATTCACCCCTCCACTTT.

The V and J genes are TRBV10-3 and TRBJ2-1; 7 nucleotides align to TRBD2. Germline-derived CDR1 and CDR2 are ENHRY and SYGVKD. The CDR3 is 16 amino acids. V lost 1 base and J lost 8; bases outside the gene matches: 11. The CDR3 DNA follows: TGTGCCATCAGTGAGTATGCGGGAGTGGAGGTCGATGAGCAGTTCTTC. The encoded protein is CAISEYAGVEVDEQFF.

V usage is TRBV19 and J usage is TRBJ1-2, with a tentative D call TRBD1 (6 bases). V was pared by 7 bases and J by 1 base, with 10 bases between. Germline-derived CDR1 and CDR2 are LNHDA and SQIVND (reference sequence). CDR3 size: 13 residues. The CDR3: CASTRDINYGYTF. In nucleotides, the CDR3 is TGTGCCAGTACTCGGGACATTAACTATGGCTACACCTTC.

The V call is TRBV12-5, the J call TRBJ2-1; D is possibly TRBD1 (6 bases). In germline, CDR1 is LGHNT, CDR2 FRNRAP. The germline V and J ends were trimmed by 3 bases and 5 bases, with 14 bases remaining between them. The CDR3 extends over 15 amino acids. The CDR3 region is CASGFAQGINNEQFF. CDR3 in DNA: TGTGCTAGTGGTTTCGCCCAGGGGATCAACAATGAGCAGTTCTTC.

The chain has TRBV4-2 and TRBJ2-5, with 10 bases matching TRBD2. This CDR3 region has 15 residues. Germline-derived CDR1 and CDR2 are LGHNA and YNFKEQ. J was trimmed by 4 bases and V by 0 bases; bases with no gene match: 2. The chain's CDR3 is CASSQDLAGAETQYF. CDR3 DNA sequence: TGTGCCAGCAGCCAAGATCTAGCGGGGGCAGAGACCCAGTACTTC.

The chain links TRBV11-3 to TRBJ1-2; D is unclear. The CDR3 is 15 amino acids. V was trimmed by 1 base and J by 2 bases, leaving 11 bases between them. CDR1 and CDR2 (germline): SGHNT, YENEEA. CDR3 bases: TGTGCCAGCAGCTTAGGAGGTACAACCAACTATGGCTACACCTTC. This translates into CASSLGGTTNYGYTF.

This sequence joins TRBV2 and TRBJ1-2; 10 bases line up with TRBD1. Germline loops: CDR1 SNHLY, CDR2 FYNNEI. The V gene end was trimmed by 5 bases and the J gene end by 11 bases; junction bases not matched to a gene: 11. The CDR3 runs to 14 residues. The CDR3 protein is CASSPLRDRGIYTF. CDR3 in DNA: TGTGCCAGCAGTCCCCTCCGGGACAGGGGAATTTACACCTTC.

This clone showed up just a few times. The rearrangement joins TRBV5-6 to TRBJ2-5; D unclear. The CDR3 is made up of 14 amino acids. Germline V gives CDR1 SGHDT, CDR2 YYEEEE. V was pared by 4 bases and J by 3 bases, with 13 bases between. The CDR3 DNA follows: TGTGCCAGCAGCCACGTCCACTCGGAAGAGACCCAGTACTTC. As protein: CASSHVHSEETQYF.